These 19 T cell receptor beta chains were sequenced from one sample in a study of blood T cell repertoires in COVID-19. Some clones are missing from TCRdb's copy, which holds only in-frame ones; the method was immunoSEQ multiplex PCR. The data show approximately 89,000 clones, more than 90% seen once. Material: peripheral blood. These receptors originate from a human donor with active COVID-19. The donor label of this sample is uncertain.

The rearrangement links TRBV28 to TRBJ1-4; 8 nucleotides agree with TRBD1. The J segment lost 7 bases and the V segment lost 6 bases, leaving 7 bases of the junction unmatched. Germline V CDR1 and CDR2: MDHEN, SYDVKM. The CDR3 extends over 14 amino acids. The CDR3 here is CASRFDRGSEKLFF. The CDR3 nucleotides read TGTGCCAGCAGATTTGACAGGGGCTCTGAAAAACTGTTTTTT.

This rearrangement joins TRBV5-1 to TRBJ2-3; 12 positions match TRBD2. The ends lost 3 bases at V and 0 bases at J; junction bases unmatched: 2. The CDR3 extends over 16 amino acids. CDR1 is SGHRS and CDR2 is YFSETQ in the germline V gene. Here the CDR3 DNA reads TGCGCCAGCAGCTCCGGGACTAGCGGGAGCACAGATACGCAGTATTTT. Amino acids: CASSSGTSGSTDTQYF. The full variable domain, with the rest looked up from reference TRBV5-1 and TRBJ2-3, is KAGVTQTPRYLIKTRGQQVTLSCSPISGHRSVSWYQQTPGQGLQFLFEYFSETQRNKGNFPGRFSGRQFSNSRSEMNVSTLELGDSALYLCASSSGTSGSTDTQYFGPGTRLTVL.

The chain links TRBV2 to TRBJ2-3; 9 bases are shared with TRBD2. CDR1 is SNHLY and CDR2 is FYNNEI in the germline V gene. V trimming: 6 bases; J trimming: 0 bases; junction bases outside the gene matches: 4. The CDR3 is 15 residues long. The CDR3 DNA is TGTGCCAGCAGCCCGGGGACTAGCAGCACAGATACGCAGTATTTT. This translates into CASSPGTSSTDTQYF. Full variable domain (rest looked up from reference TRBV2 and TRBJ2-3): EPEVTQTPSHQVTQMGQEVILRCVPISNHLYFYWYRQILGQKVEFLVSFYNNEISEKSEIFDDQFSVERPDGSNFTLKIRSTKLEDSAMYFCASSPGTSSTDTQYFGPGTRLTVL.

V usage is TRBV7-9 and J usage is TRBJ1-2; 9 nucleotides match TRBD1. This CDR3 comprises 14 residues. CDR1 SEHNR and CDR2 FQNEAQ come from the germline V gene (reference sequence). Losses at the gene ends were 5 bases for V and 8 bases for J; bases not matched to a gene: 9. The CDR3 region is CASSQGQGSTGYTF. The CDR3 DNA follows: TGTGCCAGCAGCCAAGGACAGGGGTCAACGGGCTACACCTTC.

The rearrangement joins TRBV6-4 to TRBJ1-1, with a tentative D call TRBD1 (5 bases). This CDR3 is 13 amino acids long. Germline loops: CDR1 MRHNA, CDR2 SNTAGT. V lost 9 bases to trimming and J lost 4 bases, with 15 bases between them. The CDR3 protein is CARTPGEGTEAFF. The CDR3 DNA is TGTGCCAGAACGCCGGGGGAGGGCACTGAAGCTTTCTTT.

The chain combines TRBV7-8 with TRBJ1-2, with unresolved D. This CDR3 is built from 17 residues. Germline V gives CDR1 SGHVS, CDR2 FQNEAQ. V was shortened by 1 base and J by 4 bases, with 19 bases between the two germline ends. The CDR3 bases are TGTGCCAGCAGCTTAGGAGCTTTGGGTCAGGCCCGCTATGGCTACACCTTC. Encoded protein: CASSLGALGQARYGYTF.

This clone was picked up one time. The chain uses TRBV13 and TRBJ2-7; 7 positions match TRBD2. The length of the CDR3 is 16 residues. V shed 6 bases and J 4 bases; nucleotides not matched to a gene: 15. The germline V gene encodes CDR1 PRHDT and CDR2 FYEKMQ (reference sequence). Written as DNA, the CDR3 is TGTGCCAGCAGTTCGGCGGCCGGGAGGTACCGTTACGAGCAGTACTTC. Its protein product is CASSSAAGRYRYEQYF.

In DNA form, the CDR3 reads TGTGCTAGTGTCCCGTTACTAGCGGGGGGAACCAATGAGCAGTTCTTC. Protein: CASVPLLAGGTNEQFF. The chain is built from TRBV12-5 and TRBJ2-1; TRBD2 aligns across 12 bases. Germline V CDR1 and CDR2: LGHNT, FRNRAP. J was trimmed by 6 bases and V by 7 bases; bases with no gene match: 10. This CDR3 is built from 16 residues.

The chain has TRBV5-1 and TRBJ2-2, with 9 bases fitting TRBD2. The CDR3 totals 13 residues. Germline-derived CDR1 and CDR2 are SGHRS and YFSETQ. Germline trimming cut 4 bases from V and 5 bases from J; bases unmatched to any gene: 0. The CDR3 DNA reads TGCGCCAGCAGCAGCGGGGGGACCGGGGAGCTGTTTTTT. This sequence encodes CASSSGGTGELFF.

The V call is TRBV19, the J call TRBJ1-5; D is unclear. CDR3 length equals 12 residues. Trimming took 0 bases from V and 10 from J, leaving 7 bases between them. The germline V gene has CDR1 LNHDA and CDR2 SQIVND (reference sequence). As DNA, the CDR3 is TGTGCCAGTAGTATAGATCCCAATCCCCAGCATTTT. Its translation: CASSIDPNPQHF.

The V gene is TRBV19, the J gene TRBJ1-3; D remains unclear. Germline CDR1 reads LNHDA; CDR2 reads SQIVND (reference sequence). The CDR3 consists of 13 residues. V lost 5 bases and J 4 bases, leaving 9 bases between the germline ends. CDR3 amino acids: CASSASPGNTIYF. The CDR3 region has the DNA TGTGCCAGTAGTGCGTCACCGGGAAACACCATATATTTT. Looking up the rest from reference TRBV19 and TRBJ1-3 gives the full variable domain: DGGITQSPKYLFRKEGQNVTLSCEQNLNHDAMYWYRQDPGQGLRLIYYSQIVNDFQKGDIAEGYSVSREKKESFPLTVTSAQKNPTAFYLCASSASPGNTIYFGEGSWLTVV.

V is TRBV28 and J is TRBJ2-7; TRBD2 agrees at 8 bases. Germline CDR1 is MDHEN and CDR2 is SYDVKM. V dropped 2 bases and J dropped 1; count of bases not matched to a gene: 4. The CDR3 covers 15 residues. In nucleotides, the CDR3 is TGTGCCAGCAGTTTAAGGCTAGCGGGTTCCTACGAGCAGTACTTC. Translation: CASSLRLAGSYEQYF.

The chain carries TRBV11-2 and TRBJ2-7, with no clear D. Per germline, CDR1 SGHAT and CDR2 FQNNGV. Trimming left V 0 bases short and J 3 bases short, with 12 bases between. The CDR3 contains 15 residues. As DNA, the CDR3 is TGTGCCAGCAGCTTAGATAGAGCTCCCAACTACGAGCAGTACTTC. Encoded protein: CASSLDRAPNYEQYF. Looking up the rest from reference TRBV11-2 and TRBJ2-7 gives the full variable domain: EAGVAQSPRYKIIEKRQSVAFWCNPISGHATLYWYQQILGQGPKLLIQFQNNGVVDDSQLPKDRFSAERLKGVDSTLKIQPAKLEDSAVYLCASSLDRAPNYEQYFGPGTRLTVT.

This chain uses TRBV7-9 with TRBJ1-2; 7 nucleotides match TRBD1. The length of the CDR3 is 13 residues. V was clipped by 5 bases and J by 4 bases; unmatched bases: 4. From germline, CDR1 is SEHNR and CDR2 FQNEAQ (reference sequence). The CDR3 region has the DNA TGTGCCAGCAGCACGGGACAGCTCTATGGCTACACCTTC. It translates to CASSTGQLYGYTF. Variable domain in full (rest from reference TRBV7-9 and TRBJ1-2): DTGVSQNPRHKITKRGQNVTFRCDPISEHNRLYWYRQTLGQGPEFLTYFQNEAQLEKSRLLSDRFSAERPKGSFSTLEIQRTEQGDSAMYLCASSTGQLYGYTFGSGTRLTVV.

The V gene is TRBV5-4, the J gene TRBJ1-3; D gene ambiguous. The CDR3 length is 14 residues. Trimming removed 5 bases at V and 3 bases at J, with 12 bases between. Germline CDR1 SGHNT, CDR2 YYREEE (reference sequence). CDR3 sequence: CASSTKSFGNTIYF. As DNA, the CDR3 is TGTGCCAGCAGTACAAAATCTTTTGGAAACACCATATATTTT.

Written as DNA, the CDR3 is TGTGCCAGTACCAACGATGGGACAGGGGAGGGAGCTAACTATGGCTACACCTTC. This codes for CASTNDGTGEGANYGYTF. J is TRBJ1-2 and V is TRBV19; 10 nucleotides line up with TRBD1. V dropped 7 bases and J dropped 0; count of bases not matched to a gene: 14. Germline loops: CDR1 LNHDA, CDR2 SQIVND (reference sequence). The CDR3 is made up of 18 amino acids.

This sequence joins TRBV5-4 and TRBJ2-3; 7 bases match TRBD1. Germline CDR1 is SGHNT and CDR2 is YYREEE (reference sequence). V trimming: 0 bases; J trimming: 13 bases; junction bases outside the gene matches: 8. This CDR3 spans 13 amino acids. CDR3 nucleotides: TGTGCCAGCAGCTTGGCCGGACAGGAAAGAAAGTATTTT. Its translation: CASSLAGQERKYF.

V usage is TRBV3-1 (or the pseudogene TRBV3-2) and J usage is TRBJ1-5; tentatively, D is TRBD1 (6 bases). Germline CDR1 and CDR2: LGHDT and YNNKEL (reference sequence). Trimming stripped 1 base from V and 6 bases from J, with 10 bases between. This CDR3 spans 14 amino acids. The CDR3 reads CASSQAGQFQPQHF. In DNA, the CDR3 is TGTGCCAGCAGCCAAGCAGGACAGTTTCAGCCCCAGCATTTT.

This chain links TRBV2 with TRBJ2-7; 12 nucleotides align to TRBD1. V was pared by 6 bases and J by 5 bases, with 5 bases of the junction left unmatched. The CDR3 is 14 amino acids. Germline V gives CDR1 SNHLY, CDR2 FYNNEI. The CDR3 loop is CASRGQGASHEQYF. As DNA, the CDR3 is TGTGCCAGCAGGGGACAGGGGGCTTCCCACGAGCAGTACTTC.